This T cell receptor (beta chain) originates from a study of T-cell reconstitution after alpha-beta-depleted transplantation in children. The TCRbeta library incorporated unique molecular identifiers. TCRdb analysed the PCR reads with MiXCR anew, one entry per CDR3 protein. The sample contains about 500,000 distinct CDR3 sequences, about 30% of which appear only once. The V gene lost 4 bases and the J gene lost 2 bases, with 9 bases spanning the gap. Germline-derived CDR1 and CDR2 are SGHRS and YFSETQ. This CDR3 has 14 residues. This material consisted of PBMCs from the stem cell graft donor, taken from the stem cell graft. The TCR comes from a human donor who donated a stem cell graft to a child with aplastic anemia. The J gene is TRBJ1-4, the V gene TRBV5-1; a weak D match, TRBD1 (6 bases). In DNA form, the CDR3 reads TGCGCCAGCAGCATGGACAGTACTAATGAAAAACTGTTTTTT. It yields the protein CASSMDSTNEKLFF.